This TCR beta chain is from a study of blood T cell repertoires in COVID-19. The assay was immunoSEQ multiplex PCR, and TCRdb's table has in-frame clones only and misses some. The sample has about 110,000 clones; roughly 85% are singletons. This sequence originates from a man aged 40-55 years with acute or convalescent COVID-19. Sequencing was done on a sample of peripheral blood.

The CDR3 reads CASSPWLAGTYEQYF. The CDR3 DNA is TGTGCCAGCAGCCCTTGGCTAGCGGGAACCTACGAGCAGTACTTC. The V and J genes are TRBV5-6 and TRBJ2-7, with 9 bases lining up with TRBD2. The trim removed 4 bases at V and 2 bases at J, leaving 7 bases unmatched. Per germline, CDR1 SGHDT and CDR2 YYEEEE. This CDR3 has 15 residues.